The entry that follows covers one T cell receptor beta chain sequence. The data were taken from a study of blood T cell repertoires in COVID-19. Looking at the study overall: Sites across the United States, Italy and Spain contributed samples from acute and convalescent COVID-19.

The repertoire was sequenced with immunoSEQ multiplex PCR; TCRdb's copy has only in-frame clones and lacks some. Here the sample spans hundreds of thousands of clones, 85% to 90% being singletons. J gave up 4 bases and V 6 bases, and 6 bases lay outside the gene matches. The CDR3 extends over 17 amino acids. CDR1 and CDR2 from the germline V gene are MDHEN and SYDVKM. The sample comprised PBMCs or T cells enriched from blood (not recorded which). The rearrangement joins TRBV28 to TRBJ2-2; 15 bases map to TRBD2. The TCR sequence derives from a woman aged 45-60 years who had recovered from COVID-19. Here the CDR3 DNA reads TGTGCCAGCAGGTCCGGGACTAGCGGGAGGTTCACCGGGGAGCTGTTTTTT. Translated: CASRSGTSGRFTGELFF.